This T cell receptor beta chain is from a study of T cells in Graves' hyperthyroidism and ophthalmopathy. Broader study findings: Ophthalmopathy prediction by the model preceded onset by a median about 6 months.

Amplification of TCR beta CDR3 regions was performed using RNA transcripts as template. Primed by the HTBI set, a first-round RT-PCR was run on the TCR CDR3. One entry per CDR3 protein results from TCRdb running MiXCR on the multiplex PCR reads. The profile shows hundreds of thousands of distinct CDR3 sequences, around 13% of them singletons. Pregnant or lactating patients were excluded, as were those with uncontrolled infection or other autoimmune disease. About 10 ml fresh peripheral blood yielded the PBMCs. The CDR3 extends over 16 amino acids. The germline V gene encodes CDR1 SGHAT and CDR2 FQNNGV. The ends were cut back, 7 bases at V and 5 bases at J, with 21 bases in the middle. Regarding this clonotype: Its matching antigen is unknown.

The source is a woman in her thirties or forties with Graves' hyperthyroidism. The rearrangement uses TRBV11-2 and TRBJ2-1; D call uncertain. Sequencing input: blood. CDR3 loop: CASKREFPSYDNEQFF. DNA for the CDR3: TGTGCCAGCAAGAGAGAGTTCCCCTCATATGACAATGAGCAGTTCTTC.